This T cell receptor (beta chain) was sequenced in a study of tumor and adjacent non-tumor tissue in lung cancer. Study-level information: Samples averaged about 3.8 million productive TCRbeta reads each.

No cell sorting was done before RNA was extracted from the tissue. This clonotype came up a few times. Trimming removed 4 bases at V and 4 bases at J, with 12 bases between. The germline CDR1 and CDR2 sequences are KGHDR and SFDVKD. The CDR3 extends over 14 amino acids. TCRbeta libraries were built with three rounds of nested PCR, modified from ARM-PCR. Using its own MiXCR run on the multiplex PCR reads, TCRdb lists one record per CDR3 protein. The sample carries about 110,000 distinct CDR3 sequences, roughly 74% recorded once. The sequenced sample was lung tumor tissue. This clonotype originated in a woman aged 55-69 years with non-small cell lung cancer. J is TRBJ2-5 and V is TRBV24-1, with D maybe TRBD2 (5 bases). This CDR3 reads CATSDPAGGETQYF. Written as DNA, the CDR3 is TGTGCCACCAGTGACCCAGCCGGAGGAGAGACCCAGTACTTC.